This TCR beta chain came from a study of CD8+CD57+ T cells in acquired aplastic anemia. Study summary: Sorted CD4+ and CD8+ cells gave an average of around 3.1 ug of DNA. Where healthy donors were concerned, CD4+ cells averaged around 9.9 million reads.

Study observations and caveats: Any difference that existed in CD8+ Simpson's diversity between patients and controls was not significant. Approximately 27 CD8+ CDR3 sequences occurred in both the patients and the controls.

As to this clonotype: Its antigen remains unidentified.

Genomic DNA served as template for TCR beta VDJ and CDR3 profiling. Each CDR3 protein is one row after TCRdb ran MiXCR on the reads. The sample shows tens of thousands of distinct CDR3 sequences, approximately 46% of them seen only once. The TCR originated in a human donor in good health, serving as a control. The specimen sequenced was sorted CD4+, CD8+, or CD8+CD57+ T cells (not recorded which) from PBMCs.

The CDR3 spells CASSLNGGLSTYEQYF. DNA of the CDR3: TGCGCCAGCAGCTTGAATGGGGGCCTTTCTACTTACGAGCAGTACTTC. The chain is built from TRBV5-1 and TRBJ2-7; maybe TRBD1 (6 bases). V was shortened by 1 base and J by 4 bases, with 18 bases between the two germline ends. This CDR3 is built from 16 residues. CDR1 SGHRS and CDR2 YFSETQ come from the germline V gene.